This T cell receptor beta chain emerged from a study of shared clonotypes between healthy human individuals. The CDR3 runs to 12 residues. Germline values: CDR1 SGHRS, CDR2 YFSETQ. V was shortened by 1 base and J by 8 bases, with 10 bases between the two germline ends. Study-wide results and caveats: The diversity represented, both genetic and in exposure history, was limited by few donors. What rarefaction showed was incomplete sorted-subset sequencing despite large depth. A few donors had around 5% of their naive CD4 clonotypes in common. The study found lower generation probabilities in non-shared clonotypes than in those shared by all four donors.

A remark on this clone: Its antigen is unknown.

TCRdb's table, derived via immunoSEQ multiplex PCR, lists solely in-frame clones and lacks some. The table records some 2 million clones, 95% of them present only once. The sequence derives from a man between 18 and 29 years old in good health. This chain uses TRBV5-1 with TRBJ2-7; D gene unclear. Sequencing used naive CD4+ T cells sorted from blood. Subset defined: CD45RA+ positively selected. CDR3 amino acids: CASSLTPGQQYF. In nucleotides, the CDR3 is TGCGCCAGCAGCTTGACACCGGGCCAGCAGTACTTC.